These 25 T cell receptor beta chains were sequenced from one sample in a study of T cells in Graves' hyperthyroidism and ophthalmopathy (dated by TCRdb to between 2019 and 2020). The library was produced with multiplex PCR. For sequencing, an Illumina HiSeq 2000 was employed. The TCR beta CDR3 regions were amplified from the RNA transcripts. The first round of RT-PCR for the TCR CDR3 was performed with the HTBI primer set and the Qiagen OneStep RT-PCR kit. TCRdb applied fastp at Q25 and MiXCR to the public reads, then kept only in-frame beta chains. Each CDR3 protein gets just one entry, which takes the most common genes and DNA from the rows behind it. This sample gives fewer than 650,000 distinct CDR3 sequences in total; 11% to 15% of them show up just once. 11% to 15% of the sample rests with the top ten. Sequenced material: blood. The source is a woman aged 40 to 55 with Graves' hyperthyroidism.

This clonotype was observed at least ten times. In nucleotides, the CDR3 is TGTGCCACCAGCAGACCGTCTGGTGAGCAGTTCTTC. Translating gives CATSRPSGEQFF. The rearrangement links TRBV15 to TRBJ2-1; no reliable D call. V was cut by 2 bases and J by 9 bases, with 8 bases left in between. This CDR3 has 12 residues. CDR1 is LNHNV, CDR2 YYDKDF, per germline (reference sequence).

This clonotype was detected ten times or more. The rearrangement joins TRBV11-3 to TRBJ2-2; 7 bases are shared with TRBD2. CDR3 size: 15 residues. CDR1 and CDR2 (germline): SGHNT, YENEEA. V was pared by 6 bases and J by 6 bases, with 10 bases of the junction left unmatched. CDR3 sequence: CASSPRTSGAGELFF. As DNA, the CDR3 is TGTGCCAGCAGTCCCCGGACTAGTGGCGCCGGGGAGCTGTTTTTT.

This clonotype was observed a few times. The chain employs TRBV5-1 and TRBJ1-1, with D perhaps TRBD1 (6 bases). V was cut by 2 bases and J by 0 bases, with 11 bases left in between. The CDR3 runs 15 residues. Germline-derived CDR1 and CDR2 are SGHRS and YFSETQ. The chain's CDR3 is CASSLLQGMNTEAFF. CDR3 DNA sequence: TGCGCCAGCAGCTTACTACAGGGTATGAACACTGAAGCTTTCTTT.

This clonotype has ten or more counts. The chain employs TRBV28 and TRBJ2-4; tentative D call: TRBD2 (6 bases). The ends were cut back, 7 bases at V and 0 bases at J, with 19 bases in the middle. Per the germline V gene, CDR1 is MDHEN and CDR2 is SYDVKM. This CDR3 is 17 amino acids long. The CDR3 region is CASNSPPGLQAKNIQYF. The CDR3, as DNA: TGTGCCAGCAATTCCCCGCCGGGACTTCAAGCCAAAAACATTCAGTACTTC.

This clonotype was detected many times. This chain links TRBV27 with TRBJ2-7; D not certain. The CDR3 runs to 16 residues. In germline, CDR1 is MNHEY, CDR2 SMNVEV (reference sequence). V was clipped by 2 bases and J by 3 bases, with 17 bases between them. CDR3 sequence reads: CASSLLLGNLGYEQYF. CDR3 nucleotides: TGTGCCAGCAGTTTACTTCTGGGGAACCTGGGCTACGAGCAGTACTTC.

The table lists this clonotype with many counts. DNA for the CDR3: TGTGCCAGCAGCCAAGAAGGGACAGGGAGATACAATGAGCAGTTCTTC. It specifies CASSQEGTGRYNEQFF. The J gene is TRBJ2-1, the V gene TRBV3-1, with 9 bases lining up with TRBD1. CDR1 and CDR2 from the germline V gene are LGHDT and YNNKEL (reference sequence). V trimming: 0 bases; J trimming: 4 bases; junction bases outside the gene matches: 4. The CDR3 sequence is 16 residues long.

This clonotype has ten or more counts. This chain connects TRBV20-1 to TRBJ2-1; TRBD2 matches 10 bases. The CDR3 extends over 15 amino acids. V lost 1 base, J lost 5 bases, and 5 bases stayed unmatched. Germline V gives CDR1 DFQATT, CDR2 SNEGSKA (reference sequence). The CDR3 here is CSARGAGGPDNEQFF. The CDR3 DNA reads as TGCAGTGCTAGAGGAGCGGGAGGGCCCGACAATGAGCAGTTCTTC.

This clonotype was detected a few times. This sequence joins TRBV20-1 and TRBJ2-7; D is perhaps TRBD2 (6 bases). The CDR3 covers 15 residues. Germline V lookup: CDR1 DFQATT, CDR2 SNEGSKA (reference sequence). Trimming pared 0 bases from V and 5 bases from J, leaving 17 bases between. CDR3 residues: CSARDLVGGSDEQYF. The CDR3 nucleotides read TGCAGTGCTAGAGATCTGGTGGGAGGATCCGACGAGCAGTACTTC.

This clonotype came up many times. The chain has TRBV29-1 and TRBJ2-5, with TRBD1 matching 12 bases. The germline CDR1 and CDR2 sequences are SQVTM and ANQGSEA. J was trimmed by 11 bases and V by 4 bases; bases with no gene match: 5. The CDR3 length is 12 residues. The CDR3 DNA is TGCAGCGTTGCCTTGGGACAGGGGGCTCAGTACTTC. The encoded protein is CSVALGQGAQYF.

The CDR3 bases are TGTGCCAGCAGCTTGACAGGCGAGTCAGCGAGCTCCTACAATGAGCAGTTCTTC. Encoded protein: CASSLTGESASSYNEQFF. The chain recombines TRBV5-8 with TRBJ2-1; possible D gene TRBD1, 5 bases. This CDR3 has 18 residues. Germline assignment: CDR1 SGHTS and CDR2 YDEGEE. With 1 base removed from V and 0 bases from J, the gap between germline ends came to 17 bases.

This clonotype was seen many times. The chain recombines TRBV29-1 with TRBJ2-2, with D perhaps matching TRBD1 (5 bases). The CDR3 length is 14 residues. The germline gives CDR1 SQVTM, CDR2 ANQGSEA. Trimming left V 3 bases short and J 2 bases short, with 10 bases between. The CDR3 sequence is CSVDGQGNTGELFF. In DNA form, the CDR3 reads TGCAGCGTTGACGGGCAGGGAAACACCGGGGAGCTGTTTTTT.

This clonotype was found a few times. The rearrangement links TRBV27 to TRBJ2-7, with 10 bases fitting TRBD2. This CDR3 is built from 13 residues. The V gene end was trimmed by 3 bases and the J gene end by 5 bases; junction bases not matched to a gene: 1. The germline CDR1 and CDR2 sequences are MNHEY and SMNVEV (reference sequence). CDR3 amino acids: CASSFLAGDEQYF. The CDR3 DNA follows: TGTGCCAGCAGTTTTCTAGCGGGAGACGAGCAGTACTTC.

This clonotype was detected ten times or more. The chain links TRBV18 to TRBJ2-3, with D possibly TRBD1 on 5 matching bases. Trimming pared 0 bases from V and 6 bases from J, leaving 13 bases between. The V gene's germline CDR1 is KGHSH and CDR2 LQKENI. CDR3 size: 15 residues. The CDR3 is CASSPPGQKQDTQYF. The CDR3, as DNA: TGTGCCAGCTCACCACCGGGGCAGAAACAGGATACGCAGTATTTT.

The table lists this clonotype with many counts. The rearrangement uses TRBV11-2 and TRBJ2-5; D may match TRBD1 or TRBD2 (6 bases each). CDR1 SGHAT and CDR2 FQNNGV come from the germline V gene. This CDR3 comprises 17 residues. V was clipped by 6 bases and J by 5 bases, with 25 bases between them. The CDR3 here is CASRVGGRGQSWETQYF. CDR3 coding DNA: TGTGCCAGCAGGGTAGGGGGGCGCGGTCAGTCGTGGGAGACCCAGTACTTC.

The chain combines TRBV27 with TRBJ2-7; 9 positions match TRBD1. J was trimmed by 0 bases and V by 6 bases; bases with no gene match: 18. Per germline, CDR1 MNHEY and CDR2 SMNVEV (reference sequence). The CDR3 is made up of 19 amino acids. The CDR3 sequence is CASRPYGTGLAVHSYEQYF. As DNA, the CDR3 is TGTGCCAGCAGGCCCTACGGGACAGGGCTAGCGGTCCACTCCTACGAGCAGTACTTC.

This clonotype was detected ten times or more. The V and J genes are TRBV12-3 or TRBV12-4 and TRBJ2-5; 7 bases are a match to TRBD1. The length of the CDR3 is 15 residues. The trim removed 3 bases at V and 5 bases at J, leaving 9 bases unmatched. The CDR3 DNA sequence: TGTGCCAGCAGTTTCACCGGGACAGCAGATGAGACCCAGTACTTC. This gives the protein CASSFTGTADETQYF.

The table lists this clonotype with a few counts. CDR3 region: CASSVKREGAEQYF. CDR3 DNA sequence: TGTGCCAGCAGTGTAAAGCGGGAGGGAGCCGAGCAGTACTTC. The V call is TRBV2, the J call TRBJ2-7; 10 nucleotides align to TRBD2. With V trimmed by 4 bases and J by 6 bases, 6 bases remained unmatched. This CDR3 is 14 amino acids long. Germline V CDR1 and CDR2: SNHLY, FYNNEI.

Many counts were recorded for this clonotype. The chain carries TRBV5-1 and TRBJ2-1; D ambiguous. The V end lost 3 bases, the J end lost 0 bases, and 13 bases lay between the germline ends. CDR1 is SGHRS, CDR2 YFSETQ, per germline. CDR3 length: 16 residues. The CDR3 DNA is TGCGCCAGCAGCTCGGACGGTGGGTTCTCCTACAATGAGCAGTTCTTC. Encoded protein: CASSSDGGFSYNEQFF.

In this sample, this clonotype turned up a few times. As DNA, the CDR3 is TGTGCCAGCAGTACGTCCACAGGGGAAGGTTCACCCCTCCACTTT. This sequence encodes CASSTSTGEGSPLHF. The chain links TRBV6-1 to TRBJ1-6; 7 nucleotides line up with TRBD1. In germline, CDR1 is MNHNS, CDR2 SASEGT. V dropped 5 bases and J dropped 9; count of bases not matched to a gene: 10. The CDR3 loop spans 15 amino acids.

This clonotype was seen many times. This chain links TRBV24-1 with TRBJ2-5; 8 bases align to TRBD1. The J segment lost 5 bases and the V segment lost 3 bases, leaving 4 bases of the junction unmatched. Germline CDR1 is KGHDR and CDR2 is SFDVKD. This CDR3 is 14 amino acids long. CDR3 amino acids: CATSDPGGAETQYF. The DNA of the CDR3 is TGTGCCACCAGTGATCCAGGGGGCGCGGAGACCCAGTACTTC.

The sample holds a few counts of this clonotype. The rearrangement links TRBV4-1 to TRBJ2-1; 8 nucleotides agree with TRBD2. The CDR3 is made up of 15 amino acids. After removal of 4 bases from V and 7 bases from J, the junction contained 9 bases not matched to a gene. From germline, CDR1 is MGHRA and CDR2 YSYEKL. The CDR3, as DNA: TGCGCCAGCAGCCCCGTGGCGGGAGGCGGAAATGAGCAGTTCTTC. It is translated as CASSPVAGGGNEQFF.

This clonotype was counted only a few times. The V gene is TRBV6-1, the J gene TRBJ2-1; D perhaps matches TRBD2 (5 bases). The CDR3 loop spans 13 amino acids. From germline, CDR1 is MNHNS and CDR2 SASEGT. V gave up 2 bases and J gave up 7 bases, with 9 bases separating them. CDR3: CASSERGSNEQFF. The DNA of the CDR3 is TGTGCCAGCAGTGAACGAGGGTCTAATGAGCAGTTCTTC.

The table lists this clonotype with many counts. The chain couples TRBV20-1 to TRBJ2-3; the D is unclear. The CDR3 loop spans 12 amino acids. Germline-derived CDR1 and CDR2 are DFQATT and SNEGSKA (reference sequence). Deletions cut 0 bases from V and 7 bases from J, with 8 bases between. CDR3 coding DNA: TGCAGTGCTAGAGAAACATCGAATACGCAGTATTTT. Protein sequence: CSARETSNTQYF.

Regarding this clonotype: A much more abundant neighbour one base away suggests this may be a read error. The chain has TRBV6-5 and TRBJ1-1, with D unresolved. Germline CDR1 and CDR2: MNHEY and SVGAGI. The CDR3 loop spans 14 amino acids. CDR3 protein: CASSYSAMNTKAFF. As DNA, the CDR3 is TGTGCCAGCAGTTACTCAGCGATGAACACTAAAGCTTTCTTT.

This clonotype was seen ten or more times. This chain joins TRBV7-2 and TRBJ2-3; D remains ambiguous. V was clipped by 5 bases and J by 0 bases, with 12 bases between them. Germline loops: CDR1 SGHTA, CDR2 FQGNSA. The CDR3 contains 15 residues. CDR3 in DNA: TGTGCCAGCAGCCCCCAGTCTTTTAGCACAGATACGCAGTATTTT. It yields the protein CASSPQSFSTDTQYF.